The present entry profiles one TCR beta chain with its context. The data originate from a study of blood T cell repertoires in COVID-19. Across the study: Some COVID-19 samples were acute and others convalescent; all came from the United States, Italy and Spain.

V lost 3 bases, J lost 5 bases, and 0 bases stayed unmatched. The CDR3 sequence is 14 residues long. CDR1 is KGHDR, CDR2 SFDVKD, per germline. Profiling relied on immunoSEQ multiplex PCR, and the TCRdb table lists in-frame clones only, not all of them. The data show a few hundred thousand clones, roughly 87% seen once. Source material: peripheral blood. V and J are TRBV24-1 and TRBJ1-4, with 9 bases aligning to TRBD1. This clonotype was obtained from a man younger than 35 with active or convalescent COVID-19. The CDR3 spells CATSDGTGNEKLFF. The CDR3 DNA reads TGTGCCACCAGTGATGGGACAGGGAATGAAAAACTGTTTTTT.